This T cell receptor (beta chain) was sequenced for a study of CDR3 diversity in severe acne. MiXCR, applied by TCRdb to the PCR reads, yields one record per CDR3 protein. Of around 83,000 distinct CDR3 sequences in the sample, approximately 54% are singletons; the top ten hold 11%. Trimming took off 7 bases at V and 6 bases at J, with 12 bases between the two ends. This CDR3 is 13 amino acids long. This TCR was sampled from a male donor with severe acne vulgaris. The sequencing input was blood. This chain joins TRBV12-3 or TRBV12-4 and TRBJ2-2; possibly TRBD1 for D (5 bases). CDR3 region: CASTLQGPGELFF. The DNA of the CDR3 is TGTGCCAGCACCCTCCAGGGCCCCGGGGAGCTGTTTTTT.